These 12 T cell receptor beta chains came from one sample sequenced in a study of vaccination and CD4 T cells after COVID-19. Treatment of the sample: roughly ten-day PBMC culture with coronavirus spike peptide pools or control peptides (ViraFEST assay). Cultured CD4+ T cell DNA was sequenced using the Oncomine TCR Beta short-read assay. TCRdb reanalysed the PCR reads using MiXCR and keeps one entry per CDR3 protein. The repertoire holds 15,000 or so distinct CDR3 sequences, with roughly half as singletons. These receptors are not linked to any known antigen. The source was cultured CD4+ T cells from blood, collected after SARS-CoV-2 vaccination. The origin of the receptors is a human donor with COVID-19.

With regard to this clonotype: One end of the junction fails to match germline, which may point to a read error. This sequence joins TRBV27 and TRBJ2-3; 8 nucleotides agree with TRBD1. Germline-derived CDR1 and CDR2 are MNHEY and SMNVEV (reference sequence). CDR3 length: 13 amino acids. The CDR3 is CASSIRTGSSISF. The CDR3 DNA sequence: TGTGCCAGCAGTATTCGGACAGGGTCCTCAATAAGCTTT.

The chain combines TRBV7-9 with TRBJ2-5, with 7 bases identical to TRBD2. The CDR3 contains 14 residues. With V trimmed by 7 bases and J by 5 bases, 10 bases remained unmatched. Germline assignment: CDR1 SEHNR and CDR2 FQNEAQ (reference sequence). The CDR3 nucleotides read TGTGCCAGCACCAGAAGCGGGGCTTGGGAGACCCAGTACTTC. Translation: CASTRSGAWETQYF.

This clonotype was seen more than once but under ten times. The rearrangement uses TRBV7-2 and TRBJ1-5; TRBD1 matches at 8 bases. The CDR3 has 14 amino acids. CDR1 is SGHTA, CDR2 FQGNSA, per germline. The junction had 6 bases not matched to a gene; V was cut back by 5 bases and J by 6 bases. CDR3 coding DNA: TGTGCCAGCAGCCTCGACAGGGGTGCTCAGCCCCAGCATTTT. Translation gives CASSLDRGAQPQHF.

The rearrangement uses TRBV6-9 and TRBJ1-1, with D hard to call. The CDR3 length is 8 residues. V was shortened by 10 bases and J by 9 bases, with 6 bases between the two germline ends. The germline V gene has CDR1 MNHGY and CDR2 SVAAGI. The CDR3, as DNA: TGTGCCACTTCCCAAGCTTTCTTT. As protein: CATSQAFF.

J is TRBJ1-1 and V is TRBV28; TRBD1 agrees at 7 bases. The junction had 5 bases not matched to a gene; V was cut back by 2 bases and J by 8 bases. CDR1 is MDHEN, CDR2 SYDVKM, per germline. The CDR3 extends over 13 amino acids. The CDR3 protein is CASSLDRTGEAFF. CDR3 in DNA: TGTGCCAGCAGTTTAGATCGGACAGGAGAAGCTTTCTTT.

V and J are TRBV4-1 and TRBJ1-2; 9 bases are shared with TRBD1. The CDR3 length is 15 residues. Germline CDR1 MGHRA, CDR2 YSYEKL. V shed 1 base and J 4 bases; nucleotides not matched to a gene: 4. The CDR3 protein is CASSQAGQGGYGYTF. The CDR3 DNA reads TGCGCCAGCAGCCAAGCGGGACAGGGAGGCTATGGCTACACCTTC.

The chain has TRBV5-4 and TRBJ1-1; possibly TRBD1 for D (5 bases). Trimming left V 4 bases short and J 6 bases short, with 22 bases between. The CDR3 is made up of 16 amino acids. Germline loops: CDR1 SGHNT, CDR2 YYREEE (reference sequence). The CDR3 region has the DNA TGTGCCAGCAGCCAAGGACACATTACTCAAAGCGCTGAAGCTTTCTTT. Amino acid sequence: CASSQGHITQSAEAFF.

The chain links TRBV29-1 to TRBJ1-2; D is undetermined. This CDR3 contains 11 residues. V lost 2 bases and J 4 bases, leaving 5 bases between the germline ends. Germline CDR1 SQVTM, CDR2 ANQGSEA. CDR3 sequence: CSVEQSYGYTF. CDR3 nucleotide sequence: TGCAGCGTTGAACAGAGCTATGGCTACACCTTC.

Only a few counts were recorded for this clonotype. The chain recombines TRBV19 with TRBJ1-2, with D maybe TRBD1 (5 bases). Per the germline V gene, CDR1 is LNHDA and CDR2 is SQIVND (reference sequence). V was clipped by 6 bases and J by 7 bases, with 15 bases between them. This CDR3 has 13 amino acids. The CDR3 coding sequence is TGTGCCAGTAGCCGATCCGGGACGGCTGGCTACACCTTC. Amino acid sequence: CASSRSGTAGYTF.

The rearrangement links TRBV6-1 to TRBJ1-1; D not resolved. V was pared by 6 bases and J by 6 bases, with 5 bases between. Germline assignment: CDR1 MNHNS and CDR2 SASEGT. The CDR3 totals 10 residues. The CDR3 reads CASSLSEAFF. The CDR3 DNA is TGTGCCAGCAGCCTCTCTGAAGCTTTCTTT.

There are a few counts of this clonotype. The chain employs TRBV7-2 and TRBJ2-3; 9 nucleotides align to TRBD2. The CDR3 has 16 residues. Germline assignment: CDR1 SGHTA and CDR2 FQGNSA. V lost 4 bases and J lost 1; bases outside the gene matches: 6. The CDR3 reads CASSSRGGAGTDTQYF. CDR3 bases: TGTGCCAGCAGCTCCCGCGGGGGGGCCGGCACAGATACGCAGTATTTT.

The chain recombines TRBV5-5 with TRBJ1-5, with unresolved D. V dropped 3 bases and J dropped 0 bases, with 10 bases sitting between them. Germline V lookup: CDR1 SGHKS, CDR2 YYEKEE (reference sequence). The CDR3 has 15 amino acids. The CDR3 protein is CASSSLTSSNQPQHF. The CDR3 nucleotides are TGTGCCAGCAGCTCCCTGACAAGTAGCAATCAGCCCCAGCATTTT.